The 27 T cell receptor beta chains below come from one sample, sequenced in a study of CD8+ T cells in alopecia areata (dated by TCRdb to about 2018). The time point label on this specimen signifies: around 4 weeks on oral tofacitinib. Sample treatment or condition, as interpreted from the label and publication: oral pan-JAK inhibitor, 5-10 mg twice daily. Libraries were prepared through the immunoSEQ multiplex PCR assay. RNA was extracted from all samples and reverse transcribed into cDNA as template for TCR sequencing. Entries here come from immuneACCESS through TCRdb and include only in-frame sequences with V and J called. Some clones fail to appear in such tables; in the studies checked, an unresolved V gene covers under half of the shortfall, and the cause of the remainder is unknown. The sample profile shows approximately 42,000 clones; about three fifths of them were found once. The top ten clones comprise around 23% of the sample.

Sample: CD8+ T cells sorted from blood, taken at week 4, from a patient treated with tofacitinib. Receptors were obtained from a human donor with alopecia areata.

There are a few counts of this clone. The CDR3 protein is CASSLVWAGQNTGELFF. The CDR3, as DNA: TGTGCCAGCAGCTTAGTTTGGGCAGGGCAGAACACCGGGGAGCTGTTTTTT. J is TRBJ2-2 and V is TRBV11-3, with D possibly TRBD1 on 5 matching bases. The CDR3 runs to 17 residues. The germline V gene encodes CDR1 SGHNT and CDR2 YENEEA. V lost 1 base and J 1 base, leaving 13 bases between the germline ends.

The chain recombines TRBV5-1 with TRBJ2-1, with D unresolved. The V end was cut by 4 bases, the J end by 7 bases, with 6 bases between. Germline V gene lookup returns CDR1 SGHRS and CDR2 YFSETQ. The CDR3 totals 11 residues. The CDR3: CASSIGNEQFF. DNA for the CDR3: TGCGCCAGCAGCATCGGGAATGAGCAGTTCTTC.

This clone was found a few times. The gene calls are TRBV27 and TRBJ2-3; 7 bases line up with TRBD1. J was trimmed by 0 bases and V by 5 bases; bases with no gene match: 5. The germline V gene encodes CDR1 MNHEY and CDR2 SMNVEV (reference sequence). The CDR3 has 15 residues. The CDR3 spells CASSHRGPSTDTQYF. The CDR3 nucleotides read TGTGCCAGCAGTCACAGGGGCCCAAGCACAGATACGCAGTATTTT.

This clone was counted between two and nine times. The chain links TRBV7-3 to TRBJ2-7; 12 bases line up with TRBD2. The V and J ends lost 5 bases and 2 bases, in that order; junction bases with no gene match: 4. CDR1 is SGHTA, CDR2 FQGTGA, per germline. The CDR3 is 15 amino acids. The CDR3 DNA reads TGTGCCAGCAGCCCCCTAGCGGGGGGGCCCTACGAGCAGTACTTC. Encoded protein: CASSPLAGGPYEQYF.

V gene TRBV30 combines with J gene TRBJ1-2; D unresolved. Trimming pared 3 bases from V and 2 bases from J, leaving 1 base between. There are 10 residues in the CDR3. CDR1 is GTSNPN, CDR2 SVGIG, per germline (reference sequence). CDR3 sequence: CAWRNYGYTF. The DNA of the CDR3 is TGTGCCTGGAGGAACTATGGCTACACCTTC.

This clone has just a few counts. The chain combines TRBV29-1 with TRBJ2-5; 9 nucleotides agree with TRBD2. The length of the CDR3 is 17 residues. With 4 bases clipped from V and 5 bases from J, the junction kept 17 bases outside the gene matches. Germline lookup yields CDR1 SQVTM and CDR2 ANQGSEA. CDR3 nucleotides: TGCAGCGTTGGAGGGTCTCTCGTAGCGGGGGATGGGGAGACCCAGTACTTC. As protein: CSVGGSLVAGDGETQYF. The full variable domain, completed using reference TRBV29-1 and TRBJ2-5, is SAVISQKPSRDICQRGTSLTIQCQVDSQVTMMFWYRQQPGQSLTLIATANQGSEATYESGFVIDKFPISRPNLTFSTLTVSNMSPEDSSIYLCSVGGSLVAGDGETQYFGPGTRLLVL.

The gene calls are TRBV4-3 and TRBJ2-7, with 7 bases lining up with TRBD2. With 0 bases clipped from V and 2 bases from J, the junction kept 7 bases outside the gene matches. This CDR3 region has 16 residues. Germline CDR1 is LGHNA and CDR2 is YSLEER. CDR3 coding DNA: TGCGCCAGCAGCCAAGAAATGGGGACTACCACCTACGAGCAGTACTTC. It codes for CASSQEMGTTTYEQYF.

The gene calls are TRBV29-1 and TRBJ2-5, with D possibly TRBD2 on 5 matching bases. Germline-derived CDR1 and CDR2 are SQVTM and ANQGSEA. Trimming shortened V by 4 bases and J by 1 base, and 10 bases separated the two germline ends. The CDR3 is 13 residues long. CDR3 sequence (DNA): TGCAGCGTTGGGGGAGCTGGCCAAGAGACCCAGTACTTC. Protein: CSVGGAGQETQYF.

This clone was seen only a few times. This rearrangement joins TRBV29-1 to TRBJ2-7; perhaps TRBD1 as D (6 bases). CDR3 size: 14 residues. Between the trimmed V and J ends, which lost 6 bases and 4 bases, there was a span of 19 bases. Germline V gives CDR1 SQVTM, CDR2 ANQGSEA. The CDR3 DNA sequence: TGCAGCGTCCTCTCCGGGCAGGGGTTATACGAGCAGTACTTC. Protein: CSVLSGQGLYEQYF.

The rearrangement uses TRBV29-1 and TRBJ2-1; D might be TRBD1 (6 bases). The V and J ends lost 6 bases and 15 bases respectively, with 18 bases between them. Germline V gene sequence: CDR1 SQVTM, CDR2 ANQGSEA. This CDR3 contains 11 residues. The chain's CDR3 is CSVEVQGIGFF. The CDR3 nucleotides read TGCAGCGTGGAGGTACAGGGTATCGGGTTCTTC.

This clone was counted between two and nine times. The CDR3, as DNA: TGTGCCAGCAGCTTGGACGGGGTAAGTCAGCCCCAGCATTTT. This encodes CASSLDGVSQPQHF. The chain employs TRBV5-6 and TRBJ1-5; D ambiguous. This CDR3 region has 14 residues. The germline V and J ends were trimmed by 0 bases and 6 bases, with 10 bases remaining between them. Germline loops: CDR1 SGHDT, CDR2 YYEEEE.

This chain connects TRBV29-1 to TRBJ2-1; 8 nucleotides agree with TRBD2. V lost 2 bases to trimming and J lost 3 bases; unmatched junction nucleotides: 3. Germline loops: CDR1 SQVTM, CDR2 ANQGSEA. This CDR3 comprises 14 residues. The CDR3 nucleotides are TGCAGCGTTGAAAGGCGGGGGGACTACAATGAGCAGTTCTTC. This translates into CSVERRGDYNEQFF.

The chain recombines TRBV29-1 with TRBJ2-3; 7 bases fit TRBD2. The CDR3 length is 17 residues. The ends lost 1 base at V and 2 bases at J; junction bases unmatched: 12. Germline V gives CDR1 SQVTM, CDR2 ANQGSEA. The CDR3 is CSVEGVTSGTDTDTQYF. DNA for the CDR3: TGCAGCGTTGAAGGGGTTACCAGCGGGACTGACACAGATACGCAGTATTTT.

This clone was found once. This sequence joins TRBV7-2 and TRBJ2-2; unclear D gene. V was pared by 5 bases and J by 3 bases, with 10 bases between. In germline, CDR1 is SGHTA, CDR2 FQGNSA. There are 14 residues in the CDR3. The CDR3 DNA reads as TGTGCCAGCAGCCCTCGGGCGTACACCGGGGAGCTGTTTTTT. It yields the protein CASSPRAYTGELFF.

This clone showed up just once. V and J are TRBV9 and TRBJ2-1, with 9 bases matching TRBD1. Per germline, CDR1 SGDLS and CDR2 YYNGEE. The CDR3 sequence is 14 residues long. Trimming removed 4 bases from V and 10 bases from J; junction bases left unmatched: 9. The CDR3: CASSPTGTGREQFF. CDR3 coding DNA: TGTGCCAGCAGCCCTACCGGGACAGGGAGGGAGCAGTTCTTC.

This chain links TRBV27 with TRBJ1-5, with a tentative D call TRBD1 (5 bases). The ends were cut back, 3 bases at V and 0 bases at J, with 9 bases in the middle. Looked up from germline, CDR1 is MNHEY and CDR2 is SMNVEV (reference sequence). The CDR3 is 15 amino acids. CDR3 nucleotides: TGTGCCAGCAGTTTTCTACAGGATAGCAATCAGCCCCAGCATTTT. Protein: CASSFLQDSNQPQHF.

The chain recombines TRBV30 with TRBJ1-1; 8 bases map to TRBD1. The germline CDR1 and CDR2 sequences are GTSNPN and SVGIG (reference sequence). CDR3 length: 14 residues. V trimming: 3 bases; J trimming: 2 bases; junction bases outside the gene matches: 5. CDR3 residues: CAWSLGQVNTEAFF. The CDR3 region has the DNA TGTGCCTGGAGCCTGGGACAGGTAAACACTGAAGCTTTCTTT.

The chain carries TRBV15 and TRBJ2-7; D might be TRBD1 or TRBD2, each matching 6 bases. Germline V gene sequence: CDR1 LNHNV, CDR2 YYDKDF (reference sequence). Trimming left V 8 bases short and J 3 bases short, with 14 bases between. The CDR3 consists of 13 residues. The CDR3, as DNA: TGTGCCACCGGGGTGGGGGGCCACTACGAGCAGTACTTC. Translating gives CATGVGGHYEQYF. Variable domain in full (rest from reference TRBV15 and TRBJ2-7): DAMVIQNPRYQVTQFGKPVTLSCSQTLNHNVMYWYQQKSSQAPKLLFHYYDKDFNNEADTPDNFQSRRPNTSFCFLDIRSPGLGDTAMYLCATGVGGHYEQYFGPGTRLTVT.

A few counts support this clone. The V gene is TRBV29-1, the J gene TRBJ2-4; D is undetermined. Trimming removed 3 bases at V and 12 bases at J, with 12 bases between. The CDR3 spans 11 residues. Germline V gives CDR1 SQVTM, CDR2 ANQGSEA. CDR3 residues: CSVDRPDGQYF. CDR3 coding DNA: TGCAGCGTTGATCGGCCGGACGGTCAGTACTTC.

V is TRBV19 and J is TRBJ2-7; 7 bases line up with TRBD2. V was clipped by 5 bases and J by 2 bases; unmatched bases: 6. The germline gives CDR1 LNHDA, CDR2 SQIVND (reference sequence). The CDR3 sequence is 14 residues long. CDR3 nucleotides: TGTGCCAGTAGTTTCCCGGGGGGAGCCTACGAGCAGTACTTC. This codes for CASSFPGGAYEQYF.

V gene TRBV2 combines with J gene TRBJ1-1, with D hard to call. This CDR3 comprises 15 residues. Germline values: CDR1 SNHLY, CDR2 FYNNEI. The V gene lost 5 bases and the J gene lost 0 bases, with 13 bases spanning the gap. CDR3 coding DNA: TGTGCCAGCAGTTATTTCATGATTATGAACACTGAAGCTTTCTTT. It is translated as CASSYFMIMNTEAFF.

J is TRBJ1-5 and V is TRBV29-1; no clear D. With 5 bases removed from V and 1 base from J, the gap between germline ends came to 6 bases. Germline CDR1 reads SQVTM; CDR2 reads ANQGSEA. The CDR3 spans 12 residues. The CDR3: CSVRESNQPQHF. The CDR3 bases are TGCAGCGTTCGGGAGAGCAATCAGCCCCAGCATTTT.

The chain couples TRBV5-6 to TRBJ2-5; 9 bases are shared with TRBD1. CDR1 and CDR2 (germline): SGHDT, YYEEEE. The CDR3 consists of 14 residues. The trim removed 0 bases at V and 5 bases at J, leaving 2 bases unmatched. CDR3 sequence: CASSLGTGVETQYF. The DNA of the CDR3 is TGTGCCAGCAGCTTGGGGACAGGGGTTGAGACCCAGTACTTC.

V usage is TRBV30 and J usage is TRBJ2-2; D gene uncertain. Germline values: CDR1 GTSNPN, CDR2 SVGIG (reference sequence). V dropped 2 bases and J dropped 6 bases, with 10 bases sitting between them. This CDR3 comprises 13 residues. CDR3 residues: CAWSLVVSGELFF. The CDR3 region has the DNA TGTGCCTGGAGTTTGGTCGTGTCCGGGGAGCTGTTTTTT. Full variable domain (rest looked up from reference TRBV30 and TRBJ2-2): SQTIHQWPATLVQPVGSPLSLECTVEGTSNPNLYWYRQAAGRGLQLLFYSVGIGQISSEVPQNLSASRPQDRQFILSSKKLLLSDSGFYLCAWSLVVSGELFFGEGSRLTVL.

The V call is TRBV7-9, the J call TRBJ2-7, with D perhaps TRBD1 (6 bases). The germline V and J ends were trimmed by 3 bases and 1 base, with 7 bases remaining between them. The V gene's germline CDR1 is SEHNR and CDR2 FQNEAQ (reference sequence). The CDR3 is 13 residues long. The CDR3: CASSFRGSYEQYF. CDR3 coding DNA: TGTGCCAGCAGCTTTAGGGGGTCCTACGAGCAGTACTTC.

V is TRBV11-2 and J is TRBJ2-1, with D possibly being TRBD1 or TRBD2 (7 bases each). The CDR3 consists of 13 residues. V lost 0 bases and J lost 10, with 10 bases in between. CDR1 SGHAT and CDR2 FQNNGV come from the germline V gene. CDR3 loop: CASSLDRGGEQFF. CDR3 coding DNA: TGTGCCAGCAGCTTAGACAGGGGGGGGGAGCAGTTCTTC.

This chain joins TRBV30 and TRBJ1-6; perhaps TRBD1 as D (6 bases). Germline V gene lookup returns CDR1 GTSNPN and CDR2 SVGIG (reference sequence). V was clipped by 1 base and J by 8 bases, with 12 bases between them. The CDR3 has 14 residues. For the CDR3, the DNA is TGTGCCTGGAGTGGGGGGGGCCGTGATTCACCCCTCCACTTT. Protein sequence: CAWSGGGRDSPLHF.